Listed below are T cell receptor beta chains from one sample, sequenced in a study of T cell responses to AZD1222 COVID-19 vaccine. Data came from immunoSEQ multiplex PCR; TCRdb stores just in-frame clones and leaves some out. In the table there are tens of thousands of clones, around nine tenths of which are singletons. The material sequenced was peripheral blood, taken 28 days after the second AZD1222 dose. The receptors shown here come from an adult who received the AZD1222 COVID-19 vaccine. Both conserved end residues are part of each CDR3. The order of the fields is CDR3 protein, CDR3 DNA, D gene, V gene, J gene, clone size. A D gene is named only where the DNA matches it firmly. Clone size is stated in some rows and not others, as once, few, many or a class when expanded.

CDR3: CASSSRGGIGNTIYF; DNA: TGTGCCAGCAGTTCCCGGGGGGGAATCGGAAACACCATATATTTT; D: NA; V: TRBV6-5; J: TRBJ1-3; size: few
CDR3: CASGGTGGTDTQYF; DNA: TGTGCCAGCGGCGGGACAGGGGGCACAGATACGCAGTATTTT; D: TRBD1; V: TRBV6-4; J: TRBJ2-3; size: NA
CDR3: CASSQILAVVTGELFF; DNA: TGCGCCAGCAGCCAAATATTAGCGGTGGTCACCGGGGAGCTGTTTTTT; D: NA; V: TRBV4-1; J: TRBJ2-2; size: once
CDR3: CASSFFAQPQHF; DNA: TGTGCCAGCAGCTTCTTCGCTCAGCCCCAGCATTTT; D: NA; V: TRBV28; J: TRBJ1-5; size: NA
CDR3: CASSLGGQNTGELFF; DNA: TGTGCCAGCAGCTTAGGTGGACAAAACACCGGGGAGCTGTTTTTT; D: NA; V: TRBV7-2; J: TRBJ2-2; size: NA
CDR3: CASSPNSNQPQHF; DNA: TGTGCCAGCAGTCCGAATAGCAATCAGCCCCAGCATTTT; D: NA; V: TRBV12-3/TRBV12-4; J: TRBJ1-5; size: NA
CDR3: CASSERTGPRPQHF; DNA: TGTGCCAGCAGTGAGAGGACAGGCCCACGGCCCCAGCATTTT; D: TRBD1; V: TRBV2; J: TRBJ1-5; size: NA
CDR3: CAWDRGPSSYNEQFF; DNA: TGTGCCTGGGACAGGGGGCCGAGCTCCTACAATGAGCAGTTCTTC; D: TRBD1; V: TRBV30; J: TRBJ2-1; size: NA
CDR3: CASSFGPYGGYTF; DNA: TGTGCCAGCAGCTTCGGGCCCTACGGTGGCTACACCTTC; D: NA; V: TRBV7-9; J: TRBJ1-2; size: NA
CDR3: CASSYSGQVNQPQHF; DNA: TGTGCCAGCAGTTACTCCGGACAGGTCAATCAGCCCCAGCATTTT; D: TRBD1; V: TRBV6-5; J: TRBJ1-5; size: NA
CDR3: CSVETDEQYF; DNA: TGCAGCGTTGAGACAGACGAGCAGTACTTC; D: NA; V: TRBV29-1; J: TRBJ2-7; size: NA
CDR3: CASSFLGNGYTF; DNA: TGTGCCAGCAGTTTTTTGGGGAATGGCTACACCTTC; D: NA; V: TRBV28; J: TRBJ1-2; size: NA
CDR3: CSVHRTGAGEAFF; DNA: TGCAGCGTACACAGGACAGGGGCTGGTGAAGCTTTCTTT; D: TRBD1; V: TRBV29-1; J: TRBJ1-1; size: NA
CDR3: CASSLRQLYNEQFF; DNA: TGTGCCAGCAGCTTGCGACAACTCTACAATGAGCAGTTCTTC; D: NA; V: TRBV7-9; J: TRBJ2-1; size: NA
CDR3: CASSQTGFQPQHF; DNA: TGTGCCAGCAGCCAAACAGGGTTTCAGCCCCAGCATTTT; D: NA; V: TRBV14; J: TRBJ1-5; size: NA
CDR3: CASSAPGLAGGPEQYF; DNA: TGTGCCAGTAGTGCGCCGGGACTAGCGGGAGGCCCCGAGCAGTACTTC; D: TRBD2; V: TRBV19; J: TRBJ2-7; size: NA
CDR3: CASSSTYEQYF; DNA: TGTGCCAGCAGCTCGACCTACGAGCAGTACTTC; D: NA; V: TRBV7-2; J: TRBJ2-7; size: NA
CDR3: CASSLALSPTSGKETQYF; DNA: TGTGCCAGCAGCTTAGCACTATCGCCGACTAGCGGGAAAGAGACCCAGTACTTC; D: TRBD2; V: TRBV7-2; J: TRBJ2-5; size: NA
CDR3: CASSDSLEFNEQFF; DNA: TGTGCCAGCAGTGACTCCCTAGAATTCAATGAGCAGTTCTTC; D: NA; V: TRBV6-4; J: TRBJ2-1; size: NA
CDR3: CASSSGRHTDTQYF; DNA: TGTGCCAGCAGCAGCGGACGCCACACAGATACGCAGTATTTT; D: NA; V: TRBV6-5; J: TRBJ2-3; size: few
CDR3: CASSRRQGNMATGELFF; DNA: TGTGCCAGCAGCCGAAGACAGGGAAATATGGCCACCGGGGAGCTGTTTTTT; D: TRBD1; V: TRBV4-2; J: TRBJ2-2; size: NA
CDR3: CASSWTGNAYEQYF; DNA: TGTGCCAGCAGCTGGACGGGCAACGCGTACGAGCAGTACTTC; D: NA; V: TRBV9; J: TRBJ2-7; size: NA
CDR3: CSVEVIRDRGKGYTF; DNA: TGCAGCGTTGAAGTTATCCGGGACAGGGGAAAAGGCTACACCTTC; D: TRBD1; V: TRBV29-1; J: TRBJ1-2; size: NA
CDR3: CASSATGGTEAFF; DNA: TGTGCCAGTAGTGCCACAGGGGGCACTGAAGCTTTCTTT; D: TRBD1; V: TRBV19; J: TRBJ1-1; size: NA
CDR3: CAGLAGSGANVLTF; DNA: TGCGCCGGACTGGCTGGCTCTGGGGCCAACGTCCTGACTTTC; D: NA; V: TRBV10-2; J: TRBJ2-6; size: NA
CDR3: CASRAAGTDTQYF; DNA: TGTGCCAGCAGGGCGGCGGGCACAGATACGCAGTATTTT; D: NA; V: TRBV6-5; J: TRBJ2-3; size: NA
CDR3: CASSVFSQSYEQYF; DNA: TGTGCCAGCAGTGTGTTCAGCCAGAGCTACGAGCAGTACTTC; D: NA; V: TRBV2; J: TRBJ2-7; size: NA
CDR3: CASSLRETQYF; DNA: TGTGCCAGCAGTCTTAGAGAGACCCAGTACTTC; D: NA; V: TRBV6-6; J: TRBJ2-5; size: NA
CDR3: CSASKGDLRGTGELFF; DNA: TGCAGTGCTAGTAAGGGCGACCTTAGGGGGACCGGGGAGCTGTTTTTT; D: NA; V: TRBV20-1; J: TRBJ2-2; size: NA
CDR3: CASSLYGRTRGEQYF; DNA: TGTGCCAGCAGTTTGTATGGCAGGACGCGAGGCGAGCAGTACTTC; D: NA; V: TRBV28; J: TRBJ2-7; size: NA
CDR3: CASSLDRGANYGYTF; DNA: TGTGCCAGCAGCCTCGACAGGGGGGCTAACTATGGCTACACCTTC; D: TRBD1; V: TRBV7-2; J: TRBJ1-2; size: NA
CDR3: CASSERDFTDTQYF; DNA: TGTGCCAGCAGTGAGCGGGACTTCACAGATACGCAGTATTTT; D: NA; V: TRBV6-4; J: TRBJ2-3; size: NA
CDR3: CATSDEGAVSPLHF; DNA: TGTGCCACCAGTGATGAGGGGGCGGTTTCACCCCTCCACTTT; D: TRBD1; V: TRBV24-1; J: TRBJ1-6; size: NA
CDR3: CASSPLVQGDTEAFF; DNA: TGTGCCAGCTCACCATTGGTTCAGGGAGACACTGAAGCTTTCTTT; D: NA; V: TRBV18; J: TRBJ1-1; size: NA
CDR3: CASSRGGRARVNTEAFF; DNA: TGTGCCAGCAGCCGGGGAGGCAGGGCGCGGGTCAACACTGAAGCTTTCTTT; D: NA; V: TRBV7-2; J: TRBJ1-1; size: NA
CDR3: CSVVVGASEYNEQFF; DNA: TGCAGCGTTGTAGTTGGGGCGTCTGAGTACAATGAGCAGTTCTTC; D: NA; V: TRBV29-1; J: TRBJ2-1; size: NA
CDR3: CASKQGGYTEAFF; DNA: TGTGCCAGCAAACAGGGAGGGTACACTGAAGCTTTCTTT; D: NA; V: TRBV25-1; J: TRBJ1-1; size: NA
CDR3: CASSKTTGSGNTIYF; DNA: TGTGCCAGCAGTAAAACGACAGGGAGCGGAAACACCATATATTTT; D: TRBD1; V: TRBV6-5; J: TRBJ1-3; size: NA
CDR3: CAISEGKDEKLFF; DNA: TGTGCCATCAGTGAGGGAAAAGATGAAAAACTGTTTTTT; D: NA; V: TRBV10-3; J: TRBJ1-4; size: NA
CDR3: CASSIRGSNQPQHF; DNA: TGTGCCAGTAGTATAAGGGGTAGCAATCAGCCCCAGCATTTT; D: NA; V: TRBV19; J: TRBJ1-5; size: NA
CDR3: CASSYLGSGAKNIQYF; DNA: TGTGCCAGCAGTTACCTCGGTAGTGGGGCCAAAAACATTCAGTACTTC; D: NA; V: TRBV6-5; J: TRBJ2-4; size: NA
CDR3: CASSQGVLTEAFF; DNA: TGTGCCAGCAGCCAAGGAGTGCTTACTGAAGCTTTCTTT; D: NA; V: TRBV3-1/TRBV3-2; J: TRBJ1-1; size: NA
CDR3: CSVAASYEQYF; DNA: TGCAGCGTTGCCGCAAGCTACGAGCAGTACTTC; D: NA; V: TRBV29-1; J: TRBJ2-7; size: few
CDR3: CASSIPGTQYEQYF; DNA: TGTGCCAGTAGTATACCCGGGACGCAATACGAGCAGTACTTC; D: NA; V: TRBV19; J: TRBJ2-7; size: NA
CDR3: CASRPEGQGLKDEKLFF; DNA: TGTGCCAGCAGACCGGAGGGACAGGGCTTAAAGGATGAAAAACTGTTTTTT; D: TRBD1; V: TRBV28; J: TRBJ1-4; size: NA
CDR3: CATSEAGLPGGAFF; DNA: TGTGCCACCAGTGAAGCGGGGCTTCCTGGGGGAGCTTTCTTT; D: NA; V: TRBV24-1; J: TRBJ1-1; size: NA
CDR3: CSVKQGTRRDTQYF; DNA: TGCAGCGTTAAACAGGGGACTCGCAGGGATACGCAGTATTTT; D: NA; V: TRBV29-1; J: TRBJ2-3; size: NA
CDR3: CASEARDRQHEQFF; DNA: TGTGCCAGCGAGGCCCGGGATAGACAACATGAGCAGTTCTTC; D: NA; V: TRBV19; J: TRBJ2-1; size: NA